This T cell receptor (beta chain) stems from a study of a mutant IDH1 vaccine in newly diagnosed glioma. About the study: Before enrollment, the patients had been treated with radiotherapy alone, temozolomide alone, or both together. Most of them had received both.

The CDR3 runs 14 residues. Germline values: CDR1 SQVTM, CDR2 ANQGSEA. Losses at the gene ends were 2 bases for V and 7 bases for J; bases not matched to a gene: 8. Here immunoSEQ multiplex PCR was the method, and the copy in TCRdb shows in-frame clones only, minus some. Here the sample spans approximately 67,000 clones, around 88% being singletons. Time point of the sample: baseline, week 1 (first vaccination visit). Regarding treatment: pre-vaccination baseline after standard-of-care therapy. Diagnosis in the donors showed new WHO grade 3 or 4 astrocytomas that were IDH1-mutant and ATRX-lost. The gene calls are TRBV29-1 and TRBJ1-2; 9 bases map to TRBD1. This sequence originates from a woman under 30 with glioma. Some clones in this sample may be carry-over from other donors' samples. The sample consisted of peripheral blood mononuclear cells (PBMCs), taken from a glioma patient treated with radiotherapy, temozolomide or both. CDR3 DNA sequence: TGCAGCGTTGAACTCGGACAGGGGACTCGTGGCTACACCTTC. Its translation: CSVELGQGTRGYTF.